Presented here are 18 T cell receptor beta chains from one specimen sequenced in a study of OX40 agonist ivuxolimab in advanced cancers. This table comes from immunoSEQ multiplex PCR, and its TCRdb copy is limited to in-frame clones, with some not included. The data show more than 85,000 clones, roughly four fifths seen once. Sequenced here: CD4+ or CD8+ T cells sorted from blood, sampled in a trial of the OX40 agonist ivuxolimab. The receptors were gathered from an adult with an advanced solid tumor such as melanoma, head and neck, liver or kidney cancer.

The chain links TRBV30 to TRBJ2-7, with 9 positions matching TRBD1. After removal of 2 bases from V and 4 bases from J, the junction contained 3 bases not matched to a gene. Germline CDR1 GTSNPN, CDR2 SVGIG (reference sequence). The CDR3 covers 13 residues. The CDR3 DNA follows: TGTGCCTGGAGTCGGGACAGGGCTTACGAGCAGTACTTC. This codes for CAWSRDRAYEQYF.

The rearrangement links TRBV30 to TRBJ2-3; TRBD2 matches 7 bases. The J segment lost 5 bases and the V segment lost 5 bases, leaving 1 base of the junction unmatched. CDR3 length: 11 residues. Per germline, CDR1 GTSNPN and CDR2 SVGIG (reference sequence). The chain's CDR3 is CAWGRGDTQYF. CDR3 in DNA: TGTGCCTGGGGGAGGGGAGATACGCAGTATTTT.

This rearrangement joins TRBV29-1 to TRBJ1-3, with D uncertain. Germline V gene sequence: CDR1 SQVTM, CDR2 ANQGSEA. The CDR3 consists of 11 residues. V was shortened by 3 bases and J by 0 bases, with 0 bases between the two germline ends. The CDR3 DNA reads TGCAGCGTTGACTCTGGAAACACCATATATTTT. This sequence encodes CSVDSGNTIYF.

V usage is TRBV6-5 and J usage is TRBJ1-1, with TRBD1 matching over 9 bases. Trimming removed 4 bases from V and 11 bases from J; junction bases left unmatched: 11. The CDR3 covers 14 residues. CDR1 and CDR2 from the germline V gene are MNHEY and SVGAGI. Written as DNA, the CDR3 is TGTGCCAGCAGTTCCCACCCGGGACAGGGAACGGCTTTCTTT. This translates into CASSSHPGQGTAFF.

This clone has only one observation. The chain recombines TRBV7-3 with TRBJ2-5; D possibly corresponds to TRBD2 (5 bases). The CDR3 extends over 17 amino acids. Deletions cut 1 base from V and 1 base from J, with 16 bases between. The germline V gene has CDR1 SGHTA and CDR2 FQGTGA. Here the CDR3 reads CASSLIRQLEVQETQYF. The CDR3 DNA reads as TGTGCCAGCAGCTTAATCCGACAACTGGAGGTCCAAGAGACCCAGTACTTC. The whole variable domain, filled in from reference TRBV7-3 and TRBJ2-5, reads GAGVSQTPSNKVTEKGKYVELRCDPISGHTALYWYRQSLGQGPEFLIYFQGTGAADDSGLPNDRFFAVRPEGSVSTLKIQRTERGDSAVYLCASSLIRQLEVQETQYFGPGTRLLVL.

This clone was counted a single time. The genes are TRBV5-1 and TRBJ2-1, with 8 bases fitting TRBD2. The germline V gene has CDR1 SGHRS and CDR2 YFSETQ. After removal of 5 bases from V and 5 bases from J, the junction contained 9 bases not matched to a gene. The CDR3 is 15 amino acids. For the CDR3, the DNA is TGCGCCAGCAGTAGTTTCGCGGGGGGAAACAATGAGCAGTTCTTC. This translates into CASSSFAGGNNEQFF.

The rearrangement uses TRBV7-3 and TRBJ2-3; 7 nucleotides line up with TRBD2. Germline V gene data show CDR1 as SGHTA and CDR2 as FQGTGA. V lost 5 bases to trimming and J lost 4 bases; unmatched junction nucleotides: 9. This CDR3 contains 15 residues. The chain's CDR3 is CASSKGRVASDTQYF. CDR3 in DNA: TGTGCCAGCAGCAAGGGGAGGGTAGCCTCAGATACGCAGTATTTT.

The chain joins TRBV20-1 to TRBJ1-1; a possible D gene is TRBD1 (5 bases). The V gene's germline CDR1 is DFQATT and CDR2 SNEGSKA (reference sequence). V was cut by 7 bases and J by 9 bases, with 15 bases left in between. This CDR3 is 11 amino acids long. The CDR3 sequence: CSGAGTSKAFF. The CDR3 coding sequence is TGCAGTGGGGCAGGGACCTCGAAAGCTTTCTTT.

This rearrangement joins TRBV19 to TRBJ2-6, with D tentatively TRBD2 (5 bases). CDR1 and CDR2 from the germline V gene are LNHDA and SQIVND (reference sequence). There are 15 residues in the CDR3. V gave up 8 bases and J gave up 1 base, with 12 bases separating them. The CDR3 loop reads CASVGAVSGANVLTF. In nucleotides, the CDR3 is TGTGCCAGTGTTGGAGCGGTATCTGGGGCCAACGTCCTGACTTTC.

The rearrangement joins TRBV28 to TRBJ1-1; D is unclear. The CDR3 has 10 amino acids. Germline CDR1 is MDHEN and CDR2 is SYDVKM. CDR3 in DNA: TGTGCTACCAGGACCACTGAAGCTTTCTTT. It translates to CATRTTEAFF.

This sequence joins TRBV18 and TRBJ2-1, with D hard to call. The germline V and J ends were trimmed by 1 base and 8 bases, with 9 bases remaining between them. This CDR3 comprises 13 residues. Germline-derived CDR1 and CDR2 are KGHSH and LQKENI. The CDR3 DNA sequence: TGTGCCAGCTCACCACAAGGGCTCGATGAGCAGTTCTTC. This translates into CASSPQGLDEQFF. The full variable domain, in which reference TRBV18 and TRBJ2-1 provide the parts outside the CDR3, is NAGVMQNPRHLVRRRGQEARLRCSPMKGHSHVYWYRQLPEEGLKFMVYLQKENIIDESGMPKERFSAEFPKEGPSILRIQQVVRGDSAAYFCASSPQGLDEQFFGPGTRLTVL.

CDR3 nucleotide sequence: TGCAGCGCAATTACAGGGCATGGCTACACCTTC. Protein sequence: CSAITGHGYTF. This chain joins TRBV29-1 and TRBJ1-2; tentative D call: TRBD1 (6 bases). The V end was cut by 7 bases, the J end by 6 bases, with 12 bases between. In germline, CDR1 is SQVTM, CDR2 ANQGSEA. The CDR3 contains 11 residues.

The chain links TRBV29-1 to TRBJ1-1, with D uncertain. The germline V gene has CDR1 SQVTM and CDR2 ANQGSEA. The CDR3 has 11 amino acids. Trimming pared 4 bases from V and 8 bases from J, leaving 11 bases between. The CDR3 sequence is CSVVYTVEAFF. In DNA, the CDR3 is TGCAGCGTTGTCTACACCGTGGAAGCTTTCTTT.

This rearrangement joins TRBV11-3 to TRBJ2-1, with 8 bases lining up with TRBD2. Germline V lookup: CDR1 SGHNT, CDR2 YENEEA. Trimming removed 3 bases from V and 7 bases from J; junction bases left unmatched: 8. The CDR3 spans 15 residues. CDR3 coding DNA: TGTGCCAGCAGCTTCTCGGGACTAGGTCCTAATGAGCAGTTCTTC. This translates into CASSFSGLGPNEQFF.

The J gene is TRBJ1-4, the V gene TRBV29-1, with D unresolved. The V gene's germline CDR1 is SQVTM and CDR2 ANQGSEA. The length of the CDR3 is 13 residues. The germline V and J ends were trimmed by 4 bases and 4 bases, with 10 bases remaining between them. CDR3 sequence: CSVGHYNNEKLFF. The CDR3 coding sequence is TGCAGCGTTGGTCATTATAATAATGAAAAACTGTTTTTT. Drawing the rest from reference TRBV29-1 and TRBJ1-4, the complete variable domain is SAVISQKPSRDICQRGTSLTIQCQVDSQVTMMFWYRQQPGQSLTLIATANQGSEATYESGFVIDKFPISRPNLTFSTLTVSNMSPEDSSIYLCSVGHYNNEKLFFGSGTQLSVL.

The sample holds a few counts of this clone. The rearrangement uses TRBV5-4 and TRBJ2-1, with 8 bases matching TRBD1. V shed 0 bases and J 2 bases; nucleotides not matched to a gene: 1. Germline CDR1 reads SGHNT; CDR2 reads YYREEE (reference sequence). There are 15 residues in the CDR3. CDR3: CASSLGQGPYNEQFF. CDR3 sequence (DNA): TGTGCCAGCAGCTTGGGACAGGGGCCCTACAATGAGCAGTTCTTC.

The CDR3 region has the DNA TGTGCCAGCATGCCCCCAGGGAGGACTGAAGCTTTCTTT. Its protein is CASMPPGRTEAFF. The chain carries TRBV7-2 and TRBJ1-1; perhaps TRBD1 as D (5 bases). Per the germline V gene, CDR1 is SGHTA and CDR2 is FQGNSA. V was shortened by 7 bases and J by 5 bases, with 14 bases between the two germline ends. CDR3 length: 13 amino acids.

The chain recombines TRBV7-8 with TRBJ1-3; 7 bases are shared with TRBD1. V lost 2 bases to trimming and J lost 5 bases; unmatched junction nucleotides: 3. Germline V gene data show CDR1 as SGHVS and CDR2 as FQNEAQ. The CDR3 extends over 14 amino acids. CDR3 amino acids: CASSLRDRRNTIYF. For the CDR3, the DNA is TGTGCCAGCAGCTTAAGGGACAGAAGAAACACCATATATTTT.